The clone carrying this T cell receptor (beta chain) was recorded at least ten times. Its antigen remains unidentified. This record comes from a study of T cells in Graves' hyperthyroidism and ophthalmopathy. Whole-study results and caveats: Using 13 V-J features, a model discriminated ophthalmopathy from stable hyperthyroidism.

Diagnoses were made from clinical symptoms, serum measures (thyroxine and TRAb), thyroid ultrasound and orbital computed tomography. RNA transcripts gave rise to amplified TCR beta CDR3 regions. HTBI primers were employed in a first-round RT-PCR of the TCR CDR3. TCRdb re-analysed the multiplex PCR reads in MiXCR, keeping a single row per CDR3 protein. The profile covers roughly 380,000 distinct CDR3 sequences, with approximately 20% appearing a single time and around 3.6% taken by the ten largest. The material sequenced was blood. The sequence derives from a young woman with Graves' hyperthyroidism.

CDR3: CASSLNPSGGSTDTQYF. CDR3 nucleotides: TGTGCCAGCAGCTTAAACCCCAGCGGGGGAAGCACAGATACGCAGTATTTT. The V call is TRBV11-2, the J call TRBJ2-3; 8 nucleotides match TRBD2. The CDR3 covers 17 residues. Germline trimming cut 2 bases from V and 0 bases from J; bases unmatched to any gene: 7. Germline V gives CDR1 SGHAT, CDR2 FQNNGV.